One and the same sample provided the 7 T cell receptor beta chains below, sequenced in a study of response to subunit inactivated influenza vaccine. TCRdb recomputed calls from the RT-PCR reads with MiXCR, one row per CDR3 protein. The sample shows 750,000 to 850,000 distinct CDR3 sequences, roughly 18% of them seen only once. The starting material was PBMCs from blood, obtained 4 to 6 days after vaccination. These receptor sequences come from a man aged 45-65 years who received an inactivated influenza vaccine.

V usage is TRBV30 and J usage is TRBJ2-7, with D unclear. The CDR3 is 13 amino acids. The V gene lost 1 base and the J gene lost 0 bases, with 7 bases spanning the gap. Germline CDR1 reads GTSNPN; CDR2 reads SVGIG (reference sequence). The CDR3 nucleotides read TGTGCCTGGAGTGACAGCGTCTCCTACGAGCAGTACTTC. It is translated as CAWSDSVSYEQYF.

V and J are TRBV29-1 and TRBJ1-2; no definite D call. Germline CDR1 is SQVTM and CDR2 is ANQGSEA. V lost 2 bases and J 8 bases, leaving 9 bases between the germline ends. There are 11 residues in the CDR3. The CDR3 nucleotides are TGCAGCGTTGAATTGGCGGGGGGCTACACCTTC. Translation gives CSVELAGGYTF.

The V and J genes are TRBV6-2 or TRBV6-3 and TRBJ2-5; TRBD2 aligns across 11 bases. The CDR3 covers 15 residues. V shed 5 bases, J shed 1 base, and the junction held 3 bases outside the gene matches. Germline-derived CDR1 and CDR2 are MNHEY and SVGEGT. The CDR3 nucleotides read TGTGCCAGCAGTGCTAGCGGGAGGCGCCAAGAGACCCAGTACTTC. Amino acids: CASSASGRRQETQYF.

This clonotype was seen a few times. The chain is built from TRBV6-2 or TRBV6-3 and TRBJ1-2; D remains ambiguous. Trimming stripped 2 bases from V and 8 bases from J, with 21 bases between. There are 16 residues in the CDR3. The germline gives CDR1 MNHEY, CDR2 SVGEGT. CDR3 in amino acids: CASSYRAVPLSGGYTF. As DNA, the CDR3 is TGTGCCAGCAGTTACCGCGCCGTGCCGCTATCGGGAGGCTACACCTTC.

This chain uses TRBV20-1 with TRBJ2-7; maybe TRBD1 (6 bases). The V and J ends lost 3 bases and 0 bases respectively, with 12 bases between them. In germline, CDR1 is DFQATT, CDR2 SNEGSKA (reference sequence). This CDR3 has 14 amino acids. Here the CDR3 reads CSASAGVPSYEQYF. For the CDR3, the DNA is TGCAGTGCTAGCGCAGGGGTCCCCTCCTACGAGCAGTACTTC.

The chain is built from TRBV5-1 and TRBJ2-1; TRBD1 is a possible D gene (6 bases). Germline V gives CDR1 SGHRS, CDR2 YFSETQ. The CDR3 is made up of 15 amino acids. V gave up 4 bases and J gave up 1 base, with 12 bases separating them. CDR3 amino acids: CASSNLQGSYNEQFF. CDR3 nucleotides: TGCGCCAGCAGCAATTTACAGGGTTCCTACAATGAGCAGTTCTTC.

The chain has TRBV5-1 and TRBJ1-6, with TRBD1 identical over 9 bases. This CDR3 is 14 amino acids long. Germline values: CDR1 SGHRS, CDR2 YFSETQ. V shed 4 bases and J 9 bases; nucleotides not matched to a gene: 5. This chain's CDR3 is CASSPRDRASPLHF. CDR3 nucleotide sequence: TGCGCCAGCAGCCCCCGGGACAGGGCTTCACCCCTCCACTTT.